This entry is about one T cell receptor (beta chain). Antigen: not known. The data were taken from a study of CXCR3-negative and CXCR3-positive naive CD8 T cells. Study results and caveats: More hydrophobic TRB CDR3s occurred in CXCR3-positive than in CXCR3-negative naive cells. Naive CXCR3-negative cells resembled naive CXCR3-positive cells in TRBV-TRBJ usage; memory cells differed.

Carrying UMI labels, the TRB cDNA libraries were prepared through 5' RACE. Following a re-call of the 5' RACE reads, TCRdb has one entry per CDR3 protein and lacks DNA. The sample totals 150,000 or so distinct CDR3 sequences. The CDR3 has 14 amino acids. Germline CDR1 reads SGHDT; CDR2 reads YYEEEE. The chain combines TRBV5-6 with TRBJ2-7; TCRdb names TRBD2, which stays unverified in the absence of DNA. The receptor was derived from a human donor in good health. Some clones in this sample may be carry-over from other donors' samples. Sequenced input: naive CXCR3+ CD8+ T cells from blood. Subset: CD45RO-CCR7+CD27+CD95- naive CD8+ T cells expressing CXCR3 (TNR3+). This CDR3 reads CASSLDDYSYEQYF.